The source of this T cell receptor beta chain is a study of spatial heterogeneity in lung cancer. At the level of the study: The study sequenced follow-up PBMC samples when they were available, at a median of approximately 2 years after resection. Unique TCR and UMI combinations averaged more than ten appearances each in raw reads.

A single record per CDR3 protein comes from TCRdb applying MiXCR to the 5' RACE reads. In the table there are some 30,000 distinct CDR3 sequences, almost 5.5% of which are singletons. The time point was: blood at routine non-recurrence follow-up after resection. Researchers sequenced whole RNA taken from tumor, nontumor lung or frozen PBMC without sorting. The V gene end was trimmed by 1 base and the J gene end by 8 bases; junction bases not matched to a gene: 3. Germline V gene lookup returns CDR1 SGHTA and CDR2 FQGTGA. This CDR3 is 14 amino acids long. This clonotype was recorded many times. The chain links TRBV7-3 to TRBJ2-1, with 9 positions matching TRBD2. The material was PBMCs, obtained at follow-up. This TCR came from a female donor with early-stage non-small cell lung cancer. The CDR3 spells CASSLSGGADEQFF. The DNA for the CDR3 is TGTGCCAGCAGCTTAAGCGGGGGGGCCGATGAGCAGTTCTTC. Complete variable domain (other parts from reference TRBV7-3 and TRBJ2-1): GAGVSQTPSNKVTEKGKYVELRCDPISGHTALYWYRQSLGQGPEFLIYFQGTGAADDSGLPNDRFFAVRPEGSVSTLKIQRTERGDSAVYLCASSLSGGADEQFFGPGTRLTVL.